The 21 T cell receptor beta chains in this list originate from one sample, sequenced in a study of Graves' ophthalmopathy and Graves' hyperthyroidism. Using RNA transcripts, the TCR beta CDR3 regions were amplified. First-round RT-PCR with HTBI primers preceded a second-round multiplex PCR. Using its own MiXCR run on the multiplex PCR reads, TCRdb lists one record per CDR3 protein. The repertoire consists of over 650,000 distinct CDR3 sequences, with more than 40% occurring once and the leading ten covering around 3.3%. Sequencing used peripheral blood. These receptors all come from an adult man with Graves' ophthalmopathy.

This clonotype was counted many times. This rearrangement joins TRBV29-1 to TRBJ1-2; tentatively, D is TRBD1 (5 bases). CDR1 is SQVTM, CDR2 ANQGSEA, per germline. This CDR3 has 13 amino acids. Trimming removed 4 bases from V and 6 bases from J, with 15 bases in between. The CDR3 DNA is TGCAGCGTTGTAGGGCAGGGTGAGAATGGCTACACCTTC. It specifies CSVVGQGENGYTF.

This clonotype was found once. The V gene is TRBV29-1, the J gene TRBJ2-5; 8 bases align to TRBD1. The CDR3 covers 13 residues. The ends lost 6 bases at V and 5 bases at J; junction bases unmatched: 8. Germline V gene sequence: CDR1 SQVTM, CDR2 ANQGSEA. The CDR3 region is CSVAGTGQETQYF. The CDR3 nucleotides are TGCAGCGTCGCCGGGACAGGCCAGGAGACCCAGTACTTC.

This clonotype has a count of ten or more. The V call is TRBV7-3, the J call TRBJ2-5, with D perhaps TRBD1 (6 bases). This CDR3 has 13 amino acids. In germline, CDR1 is SGHTA, CDR2 FQGTGA. Deletions cut 1 base from V and 5 bases from J, with 8 bases between. The CDR3 DNA reads TGTGCCAGCAGCTTAAGACAGGCGGAGACCCAGTACTTC. It is translated as CASSLRQAETQYF.

This clonotype was seen ten or more times. The chain couples TRBV7-9 to TRBJ2-7, with 11 bases that match TRBD1. V shed 5 bases, J shed 4 bases, and the junction held 10 bases outside the gene matches. The CDR3 is made up of 16 amino acids. Germline CDR1 reads SEHNR; CDR2 reads FQNEAQ (reference sequence). This CDR3 is CASSGVYRDRGYEQYF. The DNA of the CDR3 is TGTGCCAGCAGCGGAGTTTACCGGGACAGGGGGTACGAGCAGTACTTC.

This clonotype was detected ten times or more. The chain carries TRBV5-1 and TRBJ2-7; 8 positions agree with TRBD1. Unmatched junction bases numbered 9, after V lost 4 bases and J lost 3 bases. The CDR3 covers 15 residues. The germline CDR1 and CDR2 sequences are SGHRS and YFSETQ. The CDR3 region has the DNA TGCGCCAGCAGCACGGGACAGGCCGAGGACTACGAGCAGTACTTC. Amino acid sequence: CASSTGQAEDYEQYF.

Turning to this clonotype: This may be a read error: a much more frequent sequence differs by one nucleotide. J is TRBJ1-1 and V is TRBV20-1; TRBD1 might be the D (6 bases). Germline assignment: CDR1 DFQATT and CDR2 SNEGSKA (reference sequence). Trimming removed 1 base from V and 1 base from J, with 13 bases in between. The CDR3 has 15 amino acids. The CDR3 DNA reads TGCAGTGCTAGAGTCAGCAGGACAGCGAACACTGAAGCTTTCTTT. Its protein is CSARVSRTANTEAFF.

Many counts were recorded for this clonotype. The chain has TRBV7-2 and TRBJ2-7, with D hard to call. V was pared by 5 bases and J by 2 bases, with 13 bases between. Germline V gene sequence: CDR1 SGHTA, CDR2 FQGNSA. The CDR3 consists of 14 residues. CDR3 amino acids: CASSQVYDAYEQYF. The CDR3 DNA sequence: TGTGCCAGCAGCCAAGTTTATGATGCCTACGAGCAGTACTTC.

Points on this clonotype: Given a much more abundant clone one base away, this may be a read error. This is likely a read error, given that the CDR3 carries no conserved phenylalanine or tryptophan at its end. The rearrangement links TRBV14 to TRBJ1-1; 7 nucleotides match TRBD1. The CDR3 has 14 residues. CDR1 SGHDN and CDR2 FVKESK come from the germline V gene. V was pared by 1 base and J by 9 bases, with 8 bases of the junction left unmatched. CDR3 nucleotide sequence: TGTGCCAGCAGCCAAGGGTACGGGACAGCTAAAGCTTTCCTT. This codes for CASSQGYGTAKAFL.

In its sample, this clonotype was seen many times. The V call is TRBV5-1, the J call TRBJ2-7; 11 bases agree with TRBD1. Trimming took 4 bases from V and 3 from J; bases not matched to a gene: 9. CDR1 and CDR2 from the germline V gene are SGHRS and YFSETQ. The CDR3 covers 16 residues. This chain's CDR3 is CASSPNVGQGDYEQYF. The CDR3 bases are TGCGCCAGCAGCCCAAATGTGGGACAGGGGGACTACGAGCAGTACTTC.

Only a few counts were recorded for this clonotype. This rearrangement joins TRBV4-2 to TRBJ2-7; D remains unclear. The V end lost 4 bases, the J end lost 2 bases, and 12 bases lay between the germline ends. The CDR3 runs to 14 residues. Germline-derived CDR1 and CDR2 are LGHNA and YNFKEQ. The CDR3 sequence is CASSRADRAYEQYF. CDR3 nucleotides: TGTGCCAGCAGCCGGGCTGACCGTGCCTACGAGCAGTACTTC.

The chain uses TRBV19 and TRBJ1-5, with TRBD1 identical over 7 bases. There are 17 residues in the CDR3. The trim removed 0 bases at V and 7 bases at J, leaving 12 bases unmatched. From germline, CDR1 is LNHDA and CDR2 SQIVND (reference sequence). DNA for the CDR3: TGTGCCAGTAGTATAGACCCTCCGACAGGGATACTCCAGCCCCAGCATTTT. Its translation is CASSIDPPTGILQPQHF.

This clonotype was seen only a few times. This chain joins TRBV12-3 or TRBV12-4 and TRBJ1-6, with D possibly matching TRBD1 (5 bases). Trimming removed 8 bases from V and 10 bases from J, with 15 bases in between. There are 13 residues in the CDR3. DNA for the CDR3: TGTGCCAGCCTAGACCGGGACCTATCACCCCTCCACTTT. It translates to CASLDRDLSPLHF.

V gene TRBV5-1 combines with J gene TRBJ1-1; the D gene is possibly TRBD1 (5 bases). Germline V gene data show CDR1 as SGHRS and CDR2 as YFSETQ. CDR3 length: 15 residues. The CDR3, as DNA: TGCGTCAGTAGCTCTCTAGGAGGTCCAGGGACTGAAGCTTTCTTT. This codes for CVSSSLGGPGTEAFF.

This clonotype has only a few counts. At one end the junction does not follow the germline gene, possibly because of a read error. V gene TRBV10-3 combines with J gene TRBJ2-5, with a tentative D call TRBD2 (6 bases). CDR1 and CDR2 from the germline V gene are ENHRY and SYGVKD. There are 15 residues in the CDR3. CDR3: CASSVPVGGVETQYF. CDR3 coding DNA: TGTGCCAGCAGTGTCCCCGTTGGAGGGGTAGAGACCCAGTACTTC.

This clonotype has ten or more counts. The chain couples TRBV7-9 to TRBJ2-6, with D possibly matching TRBD1 (5 bases). Germline V CDR1 and CDR2: SEHNR, FQNEAQ (reference sequence). The germline V and J ends were trimmed by 3 bases and 15 bases, with 15 bases remaining between them. This CDR3 has 13 amino acids. CDR3 DNA: TGTGCCAGCAGCTTTGCCCAGGGTTTTGACCTGACTTTC. It translates to CASSFAQGFDLTF.

The chain's CDR3 is CASSLDESGANTGELFF. CDR3 bases: TGCGCCAGCAGCTTAGACGAGAGCGGGGCCAACACCGGGGAGCTGTTTTTT. The V gene is TRBV5-1, the J gene TRBJ2-2; TRBD2 matches 7 bases. J was trimmed by 2 bases and V by 2 bases; bases with no gene match: 9. The CDR3 contains 17 residues. Looked up from germline, CDR1 is SGHRS and CDR2 is YFSETQ.

The V call is TRBV9, the J call TRBJ1-2; D not resolved. Germline V gives CDR1 SGDLS, CDR2 YYNGEE. With 3 bases removed from V and 7 bases from J, the gap between germline ends came to 7 bases. This CDR3 region has 11 residues. The CDR3 loop reads CASSGSLGYTF. In DNA form, the CDR3 reads TGTGCCAGCAGCGGGAGTCTTGGCTACACCTTC.

This clonotype appeared many times. This chain uses TRBV9 with TRBJ2-5; 11 positions match TRBD1. The germline CDR1 and CDR2 sequences are SGDLS and YYNGEE. The CDR3 is 15 amino acids. Germline trimming cut 2 bases from V and 5 bases from J; bases unmatched to any gene: 5. The CDR3 region is CASSVGTGGGETQYF. For the CDR3, the DNA is TGTGCCAGCAGCGTGGGGACAGGGGGGGGGGAGACCCAGTACTTC.

This clonotype was counted many times. This chain uses TRBV19 with TRBJ1-1, with a tentative D call TRBD1 (6 bases). Germline CDR1 reads LNHDA; CDR2 reads SQIVND (reference sequence). With 3 bases removed from V and 5 bases from J, the gap between germline ends came to 16 bases. The CDR3 length is 15 residues. This CDR3 reads CASSIQGGGGTEAFF. CDR3 bases: TGTGCCAGTAGTATTCAGGGAGGGGGAGGAACTGAAGCTTTCTTT.

The rearrangement uses TRBV29-1 and TRBJ2-2; maybe TRBD2 (6 bases). Germline assignment: CDR1 SQVTM and CDR2 ANQGSEA. V lost 5 bases to trimming and J lost 6 bases, with 10 bases between them. There are 12 residues in the CDR3. For the CDR3, the DNA is TGCAGCGTTCGTTGGGGGGCCGGGGAGCTGTTTTTT. It encodes CSVRWGAGELFF.

This clonotype was seen many times. The chain's CDR3 is CASSLESGTEGTQYF. The CDR3, as DNA: TGCGCCAGCAGCTTGGAGTCCGGGACAGAAGGGACCCAGTACTTC. The rearrangement uses TRBV5-1 and TRBJ2-5; 7 nucleotides agree with TRBD1. The V and J ends lost 0 bases and 7 bases, in that order; junction bases with no gene match: 9. Germline CDR1 SGHRS, CDR2 YFSETQ. The CDR3 is 15 residues long.